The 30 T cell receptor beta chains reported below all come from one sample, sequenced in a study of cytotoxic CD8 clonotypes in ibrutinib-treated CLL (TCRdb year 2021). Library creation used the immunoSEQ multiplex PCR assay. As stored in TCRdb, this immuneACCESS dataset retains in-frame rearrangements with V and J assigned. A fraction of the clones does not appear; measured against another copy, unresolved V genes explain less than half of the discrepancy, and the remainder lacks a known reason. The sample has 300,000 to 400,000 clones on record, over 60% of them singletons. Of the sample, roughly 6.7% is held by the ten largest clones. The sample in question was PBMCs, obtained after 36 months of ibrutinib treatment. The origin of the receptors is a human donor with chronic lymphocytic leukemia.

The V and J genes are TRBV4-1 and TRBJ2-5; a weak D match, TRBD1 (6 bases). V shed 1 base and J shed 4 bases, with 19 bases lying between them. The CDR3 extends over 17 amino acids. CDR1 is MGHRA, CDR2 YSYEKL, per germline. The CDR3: CASSQGFNMRGSETQYF. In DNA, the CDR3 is TGCGCCAGCAGCCAAGGATTTAATATGAGGGGGTCAGAGACCCAGTACTTC.

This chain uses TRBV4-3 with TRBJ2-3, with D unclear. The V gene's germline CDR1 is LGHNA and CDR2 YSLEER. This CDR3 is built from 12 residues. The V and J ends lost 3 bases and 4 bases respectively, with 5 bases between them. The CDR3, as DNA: TGCGCCAGCAGCCAGGGCGCAGATACGCAGTATTTT. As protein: CASSQGADTQYF.

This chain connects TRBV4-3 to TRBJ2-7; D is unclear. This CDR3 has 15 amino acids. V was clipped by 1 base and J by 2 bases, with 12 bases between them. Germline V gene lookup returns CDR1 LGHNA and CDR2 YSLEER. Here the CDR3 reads CASSQGVGGTYEQYF. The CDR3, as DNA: TGCGCCAGCAGCCAAGGGGTTGGCGGAACCTACGAGCAGTACTTC.

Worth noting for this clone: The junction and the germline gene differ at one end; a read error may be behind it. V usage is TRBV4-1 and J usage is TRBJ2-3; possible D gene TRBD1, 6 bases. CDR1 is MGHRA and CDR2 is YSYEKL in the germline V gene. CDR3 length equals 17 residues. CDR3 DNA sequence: TGCGCCAGCAGCCAAGGAAGGACAGCCTGGCGCACAGGTACGCAGTATTTT. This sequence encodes CASSQGRTAWRTGTQYF.

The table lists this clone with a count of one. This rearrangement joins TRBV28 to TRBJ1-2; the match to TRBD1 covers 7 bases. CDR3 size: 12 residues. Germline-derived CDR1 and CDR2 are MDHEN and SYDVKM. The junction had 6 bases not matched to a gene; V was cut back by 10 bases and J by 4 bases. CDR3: CATLDRAYGYTF. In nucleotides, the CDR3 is TGTGCCACCTTAGACAGGGCCTATGGCTACACCTTC.

In nucleotides, the CDR3 is TGTGCCAGCATTGGGGTTAACACAGGAAACACCATATATTTT. It yields the protein CASIGVNTGNTIYF. The V call is TRBV2, the J call TRBJ1-3; no clear D. This CDR3 comprises 14 residues. Germline-derived CDR1 and CDR2 are SNHLY and FYNNEI. Trimming took 7 bases from V and 4 from J, leaving 14 bases between them.

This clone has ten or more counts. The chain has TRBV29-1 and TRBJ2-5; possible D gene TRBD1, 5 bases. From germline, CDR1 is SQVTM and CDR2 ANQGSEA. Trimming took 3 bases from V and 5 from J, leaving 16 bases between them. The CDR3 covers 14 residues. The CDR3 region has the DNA TGCAGCGTTGAGGGGCAGGCCTTAGGTGAGACCCAGTACTTC. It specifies CSVEGQALGETQYF.

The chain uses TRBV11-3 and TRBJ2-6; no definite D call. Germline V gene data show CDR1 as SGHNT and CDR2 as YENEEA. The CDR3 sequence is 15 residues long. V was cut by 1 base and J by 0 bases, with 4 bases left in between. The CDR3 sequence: CASSLVISGANVLTF. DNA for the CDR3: TGTGCCAGCAGCTTAGTGATCTCTGGGGCCAACGTCCTGACTTTC.

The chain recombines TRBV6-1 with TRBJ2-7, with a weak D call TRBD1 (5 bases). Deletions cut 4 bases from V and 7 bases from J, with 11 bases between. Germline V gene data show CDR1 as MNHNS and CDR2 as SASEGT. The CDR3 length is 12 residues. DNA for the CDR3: TGTGCCAGCAGTGTTTGGAACAGGGAGCAGTACTTC. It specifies CASSVWNREQYF.

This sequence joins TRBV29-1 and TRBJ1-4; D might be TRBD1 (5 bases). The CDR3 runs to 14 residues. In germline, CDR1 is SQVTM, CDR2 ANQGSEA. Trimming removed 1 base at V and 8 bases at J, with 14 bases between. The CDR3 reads CSVEAGQGSEKLFF. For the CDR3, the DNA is TGCAGCGTTGAAGCGGGGCAGGGTAGCGAAAAACTGTTTTTT.

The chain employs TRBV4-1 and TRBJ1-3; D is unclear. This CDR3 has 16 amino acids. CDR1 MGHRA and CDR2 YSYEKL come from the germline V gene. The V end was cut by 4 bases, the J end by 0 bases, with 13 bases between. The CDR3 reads CASSPNLVSSGNTIYF. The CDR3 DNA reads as TGCGCCAGCAGCCCAAACCTCGTTAGCTCTGGAAACACCATATATTTT.

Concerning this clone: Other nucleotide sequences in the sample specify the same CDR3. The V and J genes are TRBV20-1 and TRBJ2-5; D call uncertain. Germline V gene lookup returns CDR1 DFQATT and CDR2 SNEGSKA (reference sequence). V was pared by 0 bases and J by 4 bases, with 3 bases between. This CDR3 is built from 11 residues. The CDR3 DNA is TGCAGTGCTAGAGATCTAGAGACCCAGTACTTC. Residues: CSARDLETQYF.

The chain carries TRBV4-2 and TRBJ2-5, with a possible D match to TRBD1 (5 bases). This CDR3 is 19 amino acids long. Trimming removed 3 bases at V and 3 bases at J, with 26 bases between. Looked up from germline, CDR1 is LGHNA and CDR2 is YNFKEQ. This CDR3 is CASSHLTWVSGSLEETQYF. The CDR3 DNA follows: TGTGCCAGCAGCCATTTAACCTGGGTCTCAGGGTCGCTCGAAGAGACCCAGTACTTC.

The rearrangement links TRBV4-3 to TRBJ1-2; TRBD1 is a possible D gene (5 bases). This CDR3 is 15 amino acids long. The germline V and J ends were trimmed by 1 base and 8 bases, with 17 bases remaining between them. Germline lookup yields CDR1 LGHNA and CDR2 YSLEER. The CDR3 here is CASSQVSREMVGYTF. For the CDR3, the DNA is TGCGCCAGCAGCCAAGTGTCCAGGGAAATGGTCGGCTACACCTTC.

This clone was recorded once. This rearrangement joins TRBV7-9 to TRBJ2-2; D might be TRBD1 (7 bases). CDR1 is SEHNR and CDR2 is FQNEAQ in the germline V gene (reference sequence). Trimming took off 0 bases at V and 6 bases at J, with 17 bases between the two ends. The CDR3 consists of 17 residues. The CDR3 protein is CASSLARTGRGAGELFF. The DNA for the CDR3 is TGTGCCAGCAGCTTAGCGAGGACAGGCCGCGGGGCCGGGGAGCTGTTTTTT.

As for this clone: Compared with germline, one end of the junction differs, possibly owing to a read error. The chain's CDR3 is CASSQSPEIRNTGELFF. The CDR3 DNA sequence: TGCGCCAGCAGTCAATCCCCCGAAATAAGGAACACTGGGGAGCTGTTTTTT. The rearrangement links TRBV23-1 to TRBJ2-2; D remains unclear. Being an ORF, TRBV23-1 has a function that is uncertain. The CDR3 is 17 amino acids.

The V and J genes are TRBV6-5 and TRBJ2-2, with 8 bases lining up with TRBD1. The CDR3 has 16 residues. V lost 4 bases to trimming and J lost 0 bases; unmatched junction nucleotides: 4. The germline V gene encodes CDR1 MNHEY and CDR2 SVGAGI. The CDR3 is CASSSGTGANTGELFF. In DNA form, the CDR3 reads TGTGCCAGCAGTTCCGGGACAGGAGCGAACACCGGGGAGCTGTTTTTT.

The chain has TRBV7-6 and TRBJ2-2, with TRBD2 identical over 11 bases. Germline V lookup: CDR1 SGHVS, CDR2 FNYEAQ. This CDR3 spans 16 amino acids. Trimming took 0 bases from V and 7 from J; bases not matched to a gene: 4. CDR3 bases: TGTGCCAGCAGCTTAGCACTAGCGGGAGTAATCGGGGAGCTGTTTTTT. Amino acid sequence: CASSLALAGVIGELFF.

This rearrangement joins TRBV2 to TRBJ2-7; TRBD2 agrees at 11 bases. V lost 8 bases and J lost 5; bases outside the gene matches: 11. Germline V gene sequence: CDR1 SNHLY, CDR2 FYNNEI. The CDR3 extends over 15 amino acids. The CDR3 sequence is CASSLLAGGPNEQYF. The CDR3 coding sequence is TGTGCCAGCTCCCTTCTAGCGGGGGGCCCTAACGAGCAGTACTTC.

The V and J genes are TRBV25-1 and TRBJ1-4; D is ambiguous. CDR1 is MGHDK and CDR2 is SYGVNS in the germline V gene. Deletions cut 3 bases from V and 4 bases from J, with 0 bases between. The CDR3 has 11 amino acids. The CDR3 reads CASSDNEKLFF. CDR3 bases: TGTGCCAGCAGTGATAATGAAAAACTGTTTTTT.

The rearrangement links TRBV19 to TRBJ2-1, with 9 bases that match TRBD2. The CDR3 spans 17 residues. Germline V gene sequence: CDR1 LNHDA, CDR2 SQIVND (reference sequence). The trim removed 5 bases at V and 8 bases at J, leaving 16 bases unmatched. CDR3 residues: CASSPFPSGIWRDEQFF. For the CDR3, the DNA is TGTGCCAGTAGTCCCTTCCCTAGCGGGATTTGGAGGGATGAGCAGTTCTTC. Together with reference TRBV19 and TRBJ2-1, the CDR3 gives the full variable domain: DGGITQSPKYLFRKEGQNVTLSCEQNLNHDAMYWYRQDPGQGLRLIYYSQIVNDFQKGDIAEGYSVSREKKESFPLTVTSAQKNPTAFYLCASSPFPSGIWRDEQFFGPGTRLTVL.

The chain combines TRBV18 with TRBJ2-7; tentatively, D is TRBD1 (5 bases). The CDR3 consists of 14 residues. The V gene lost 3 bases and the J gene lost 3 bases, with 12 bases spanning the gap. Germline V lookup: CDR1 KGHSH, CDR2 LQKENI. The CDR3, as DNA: TGTGCCAGCTCACCGGCGACAGCTTACTACGAGCAGTACTTC. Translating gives CASSPATAYYEQYF.

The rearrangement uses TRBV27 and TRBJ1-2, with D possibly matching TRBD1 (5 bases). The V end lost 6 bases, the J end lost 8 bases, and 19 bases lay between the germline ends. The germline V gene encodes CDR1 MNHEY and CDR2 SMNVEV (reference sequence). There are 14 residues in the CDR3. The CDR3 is CASSPGGGSLGYTF. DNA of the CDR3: TGTGCCAGCAGCCCCGGGGGGGGAAGCCTCGGCTACACCTTC.

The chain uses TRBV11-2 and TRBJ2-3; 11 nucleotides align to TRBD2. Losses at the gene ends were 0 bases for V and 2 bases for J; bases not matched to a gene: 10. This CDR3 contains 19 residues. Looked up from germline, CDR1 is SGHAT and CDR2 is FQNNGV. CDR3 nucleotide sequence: TGTGCCAGCAGCTTAGATGGCCCTGGGACTAGCGGACCCACAGATACGCAGTATTTT. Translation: CASSLDGPGTSGPTDTQYF.

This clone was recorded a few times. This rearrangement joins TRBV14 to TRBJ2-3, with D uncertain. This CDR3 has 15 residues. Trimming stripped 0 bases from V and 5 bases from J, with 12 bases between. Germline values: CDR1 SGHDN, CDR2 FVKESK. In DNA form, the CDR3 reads TGTGCCAGCAGCCAAGATCTAAGGTTTAGAGATACGCAGTATTTT. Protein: CASSQDLRFRDTQYF.

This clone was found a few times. The CDR3: CASSLDRGSFYEQYF. The CDR3 nucleotides read TGTGCCAGCAGCTTAGATCGGGGGTCCTTCTACGAGCAGTACTTC. V usage is TRBV11-2 and J usage is TRBJ2-7; a weak D match, TRBD2 (6 bases). This CDR3 has 15 amino acids. V dropped 0 bases and J dropped 3 bases, with 12 bases sitting between them. Germline V lookup: CDR1 SGHAT, CDR2 FQNNGV.

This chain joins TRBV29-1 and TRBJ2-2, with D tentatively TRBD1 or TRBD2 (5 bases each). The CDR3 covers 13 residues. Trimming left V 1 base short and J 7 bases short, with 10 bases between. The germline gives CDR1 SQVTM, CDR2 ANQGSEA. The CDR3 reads CSVEGGNGGELFF. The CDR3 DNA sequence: TGCAGCGTTGAAGGGGGGAACGGCGGGGAGCTGTTTTTT.

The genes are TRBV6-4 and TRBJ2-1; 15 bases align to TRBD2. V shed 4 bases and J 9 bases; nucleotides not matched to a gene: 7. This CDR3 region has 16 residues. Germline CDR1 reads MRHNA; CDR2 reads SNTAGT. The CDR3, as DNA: TGTGCCAGCAGTGGGACTAGCGGGGGGGCCTGGGGTGAGCAGTTCTTC. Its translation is CASSGTSGGAWGEQFF.

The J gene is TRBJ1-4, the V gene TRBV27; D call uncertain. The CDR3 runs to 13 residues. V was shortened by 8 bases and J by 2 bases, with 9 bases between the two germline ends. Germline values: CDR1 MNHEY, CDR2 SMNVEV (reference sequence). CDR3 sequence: CASAMGTNEKLFF. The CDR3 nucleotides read TGTGCCAGCGCAATGGGGACTAATGAAAAACTGTTTTTT. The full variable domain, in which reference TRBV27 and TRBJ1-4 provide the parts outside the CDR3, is EAQVTQNPRYLITVTGKKLTVTCSQNMNHEYMSWYRQDPGLGLRQIYYSMNVEVTDKGDVPEGYKVSRKEKRNFPLILESPSPNQTSLYFCASAMGTNEKLFFGSGTQLSVL.

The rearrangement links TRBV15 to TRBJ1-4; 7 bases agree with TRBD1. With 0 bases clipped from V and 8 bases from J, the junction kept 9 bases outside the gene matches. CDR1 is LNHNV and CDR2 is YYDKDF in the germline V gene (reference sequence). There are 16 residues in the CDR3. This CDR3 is CATSRDRTGLGEKLFF. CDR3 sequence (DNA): TGTGCCACCAGCAGAGACCGGACAGGTCTTGGGGAAAAACTGTTTTTT.